The 23 T cell receptor beta chains presented below share a single source sample, sequenced in a study of T cell changes during pregnancy in multiple sclerosis. Libraries were prepared by immunoSEQ multiplex PCR; TCRdb keeps only in-frame clonotypes and omits some of them. The data hold 69,000 or so clones, with 85% to 95% observed a single time. This specimen was peripheral blood, taken in the third trimester of pregnancy. These receptors came from a female donor in good health, enrolled as a control in a pregnancy study.

The J gene is TRBJ1-2, the V gene TRBV7-9; possibly TRBD1 for D (6 bases). The CDR3 consists of 13 residues. Germline V gives CDR1 SEHNR, CDR2 FQNEAQ (reference sequence). Between the trimmed V and J ends, which lost 5 bases and 6 bases, there was a span of 13 bases. The CDR3 sequence: CASSLGQGNGYTF. The CDR3, as DNA: TGTGCCAGCAGCCTGGGGCAGGGGAATGGCTACACCTTC.

The J gene is TRBJ2-7, the V gene TRBV23-1; the match to TRBD1 covers 9 bases. TRBV23-1 belongs to the ORF category, with a function that is uncertain. The CDR3 contains 13 residues. The J segment lost 1 base and the V segment lost 9 bases, leaving 4 bases of the junction unmatched. CDR3 loop: CARPGQGSYEQYF. CDR3 sequence (DNA): TGCGCCAGGCCGGGACAGGGTTCCTACGAGCAGTACTTC.

The table lists this clone with a few counts. The chain is built from TRBV28 and TRBJ2-7; TRBD1 matches 7 bases. The germline V gene has CDR1 MDHEN and CDR2 SYDVKM. This CDR3 contains 14 residues. V was clipped by 6 bases and J by 3 bases; unmatched bases: 8. Here the CDR3 reads CASSPGQSFYEQYF. The CDR3 DNA is TGTGCCAGCAGCCCGGGACAGTCCTTCTACGAGCAGTACTTC. Full variable domain (outside the CDR3, taken from reference TRBV28 and TRBJ2-7): DVKVTQSSRYLVKRTGEKVFLECVQDMDHENMFWYRQDPGLGLRLIYFSYDVKMKEKGDIPEGYSVSREKKERFSLILESASTNQTSMYLCASSPGQSFYEQYFGPGTRLTVT.

The chain has TRBV7-2 and TRBJ1-4; unclear D gene. The CDR3 length is 15 residues. Germline lookup yields CDR1 SGHTA and CDR2 FQGNSA. V lost 3 bases and J lost 7, with 15 bases in between. The CDR3 nucleotides read TGTGCCAGCAGCTTGGGAGGGTCCGGCGGTGAAAAACTGTTTTTT. It specifies CASSLGGSGGEKLFF.

The chain uses TRBV11-1 and TRBJ2-6; D gene ambiguous. Trimming left V 0 bases short and J 2 bases short, with 8 bases between. The CDR3 extends over 16 amino acids. The germline V gene has CDR1 SGHAT and CDR2 FQDESV (reference sequence). CDR3 DNA: TGTGCCAGCAGCTTAGCGCGAATACCTGGGGCCAACGTCCTGACTTTC. It is translated as CASSLARIPGANVLTF.

The chain uses TRBV6-4 and TRBJ1-2; D is uncertain. Germline lookup yields CDR1 MRHNA and CDR2 SNTAGT. The CDR3 length is 13 residues. V was clipped by 6 bases and J by 1 base, with 9 bases between them. CDR3 coding DNA: TGTGCCAGCAGCCCCTTTAGTAACTATGGCTACACCTTC. Amino acids: CASSPFSNYGYTF.

In its sample, this clone was seen once. The gene calls are TRBV15 and TRBJ1-1; 8 bases map to TRBD1. Trimming cost V 5 bases and J 1 base; bases outside gene matches: 3. From germline, CDR1 is LNHNV and CDR2 YYDKDF (reference sequence). The CDR3 runs 14 residues. The CDR3 protein is CATSWGQENTEAFF. CDR3 in DNA: TGTGCCACCAGCTGGGGACAGGAGAACACTGAAGCTTTCTTT.

The chain is built from TRBV7-3 and TRBJ2-1, with 8 nucleotides matching TRBD1. The CDR3 has 17 amino acids. With 2 bases clipped from V and 4 bases from J, the junction kept 10 bases outside the gene matches. Germline CDR1 is SGHTA and CDR2 is FQGTGA. CDR3 sequence reads: CASSLQPGGWEYNEQFF. DNA of the CDR3: TGTGCCAGCAGCTTACAGCCAGGGGGCTGGGAGTACAATGAGCAGTTCTTC. Full variable domain (missing parts from reference TRBV7-3 and TRBJ2-1): GAGVSQTPSNKVTEKGKYVELRCDPISGHTALYWYRQSLGQGPEFLIYFQGTGAADDSGLPNDRFFAVRPEGSVSTLKIQRTERGDSAVYLCASSLQPGGWEYNEQFFGPGTRLTVL.

The sample holds one count of this clone. This rearrangement joins TRBV6-6 to TRBJ1-1; 9 bases line up with TRBD1. V lost 8 bases, J lost 4 bases, and 11 bases stayed unmatched. This CDR3 has 15 residues. CDR1 and CDR2 from the germline V gene are MNHNY and SVGAGI (reference sequence). The CDR3 nucleotides read TGTGCCAGCGGGCTCGCGACAGGGGGTTTCACTGAAGCTTTCTTT. The encoded protein is CASGLATGGFTEAFF.

The V gene is TRBV28, the J gene TRBJ1-2; D is unclear. In germline, CDR1 is MDHEN, CDR2 SYDVKM. Trimming cost V 5 bases and J 2 bases, with 18 bases left between them. The CDR3 length is 16 residues. The CDR3 spells CASSRGGGRKNYGYTF. The CDR3, as DNA: TGTGCCAGCAGTCGGGGTGGAGGGCGGAAAAACTATGGCTACACCTTC.

The chain has TRBV7-2 and TRBJ2-7, with TRBD2 identical over 11 bases. Germline values: CDR1 SGHTA, CDR2 FQGNSA. Trimming took 5 bases from V and 6 from J; bases not matched to a gene: 9. This CDR3 has 15 residues. The CDR3 region is CASSPLIAGGLEQYF. In DNA form, the CDR3 reads TGTGCCAGCAGCCCTCTGATAGCGGGAGGGCTCGAGCAGTACTTC.

The chain has TRBV7-6 and TRBJ2-1, with 14 bases lining up with TRBD2. The CDR3 has 15 residues. V lost 5 bases, J lost 4 bases, and 1 base stayed unmatched. CDR1 and CDR2 from the germline V gene are SGHVS and FNYEAQ. This CDR3 is CASSRTSGRYNEQFF. The CDR3 region has the DNA TGTGCCAGCAGCCGGACTAGCGGGAGGTACAATGAGCAGTTCTTC.

The V gene is TRBV7-2, the J gene TRBJ2-5; possibly TRBD1 for D (5 bases). This CDR3 has 13 amino acids. The germline V gene has CDR1 SGHTA and CDR2 FQGNSA. The ends were cut back, 8 bases at V and 3 bases at J, with 13 bases in the middle. The DNA for the CDR3 is TGTGCCAGCGGCTACAGGTGGGAAGAGACCCAGTACTTC. Its translation: CASGYRWEETQYF. Full variable domain (rest looked up from reference TRBV7-2 and TRBJ2-5): GAGVSQSPSNKVTEKGKDVELRCDPISGHTALYWYRQSLGQGLEFLIYFQGNSAPDKSGLPSDRFSAERTGGSVSTLTIQRTQQEDSAVYLCASGYRWEETQYFGPGTRLLVL.

The J gene is TRBJ2-1, the V gene TRBV4-3, with no clear D. CDR1 and CDR2 from the germline V gene are LGHNA and YSLEER. V dropped 1 base and J dropped 7 bases, with 8 bases sitting between them. This CDR3 comprises 13 residues. The CDR3 loop reads CASSQVRANEQFF. For the CDR3, the DNA is TGCGCCAGCAGCCAAGTAAGAGCGAATGAGCAGTTCTTC.

V usage is TRBV5-1 and J usage is TRBJ2-7; the D gene is possibly TRBD1 (6 bases). Trimming removed 4 bases from V and 6 bases from J, with 17 bases in between. There are 14 residues in the CDR3. CDR1 is SGHRS, CDR2 YFSETQ, per germline. CDR3 in amino acids: CASSTWTALAEQYF. The DNA for the CDR3 is TGCGCCAGCAGCACCTGGACAGCGTTGGCCGAGCAGTACTTC.

The chain is built from TRBV2 and TRBJ1-5, with TRBD1 matching 7 bases. The CDR3 is 16 amino acids. J lost 6 bases, V lost 2 bases, and 10 bases had no gene match. Germline CDR1 reads SNHLY; CDR2 reads FYNNEI. The CDR3 nucleotides are TGTGCCAGCAGTGAAAACCCAGGGGGAATGTTTCAGCCCCAGCATTTT. It encodes CASSENPGGMFQPQHF. Variable domain in full (rest from reference TRBV2 and TRBJ1-5): EPEVTQTPSHQVTQMGQEVILRCVPISNHLYFYWYRQILGQKVEFLVSFYNNEISEKSEIFDDQFSVERPDGSNFTLKIRSTKLEDSAMYFCASSENPGGMFQPQHFGDGTRLSIL.

V is TRBV10-3 and J is TRBJ2-3; TRBD2 matches at 8 bases. The CDR3 covers 17 residues. Losses at the gene ends were 3 bases for V and 3 bases for J; bases not matched to a gene: 11. Germline V CDR1 and CDR2: ENHRY, SYGVKD. CDR3 coding DNA: TGTGCCATCAGTGAAGGGGCTAGCGGGCGGACGACAGATACGCAGTATTTT. It is translated as CAISEGASGRTTDTQYF.

The table lists this clone with a count of one. The chain uses TRBV2 and TRBJ1-1; D is ambiguous. The CDR3 runs 11 residues. Germline V CDR1 and CDR2: SNHLY, FYNNEI. With 7 bases removed from V and 1 base from J, the gap between germline ends came to 4 bases. CDR3 amino acids: CASTQNTEAFF. CDR3 DNA: TGTGCCAGCACACAGAACACTGAAGCTTTCTTT.

J is TRBJ1-1 and V is TRBV19; D is possibly TRBD1 (5 bases). Germline V CDR1 and CDR2: LNHDA, SQIVND (reference sequence). V was shortened by 9 bases and J by 6 bases, with 14 bases between the two germline ends. This CDR3 spans 12 amino acids. The CDR3 reads CARRGVGSEAFF. The CDR3 DNA follows: TGTGCCAGACGGGGGGTAGGGTCTGAAGCTTTCTTT.

The V gene is TRBV18, the J gene TRBJ2-7, with 7 bases identical to TRBD1. The germline V gene encodes CDR1 KGHSH and CDR2 LQKENI. The CDR3 is 13 residues long. The junction had 2 bases not matched to a gene; V was cut back by 3 bases and J by 3 bases. The CDR3 DNA sequence: TGTGCCAGCTCACCCGGGACAGACTACGAGCAGTACTTC. Amino acids: CASSPGTDYEQYF.

The V and J genes are TRBV11-1 and TRBJ2-3, with D possibly TRBD1 on 6 matching bases. Trimming shortened V by 4 bases and J by 6 bases, and 11 bases separated the two germline ends. The CDR3 is 13 residues long. Germline V gives CDR1 SGHAT, CDR2 FQDESV (reference sequence). The CDR3 sequence: CASSSQGPDTQYF. The CDR3 DNA follows: TGTGCCAGCAGCTCCCAGGGGCCCGATACGCAGTATTTT.

The chain recombines TRBV29-1 with TRBJ2-1, with TRBD2 matching over 11 bases. After removal of 3 bases from V and 2 bases from J, the junction contained 3 bases not matched to a gene. The CDR3 covers 15 residues. Looked up from germline, CDR1 is SQVTM and CDR2 is ANQGSEA. CDR3 sequence reads: CSVEPGLAAYNEQFF. CDR3 sequence (DNA): TGCAGCGTTGAGCCGGGACTAGCGGCCTACAATGAGCAGTTCTTC.

The chain combines TRBV7-2 with TRBJ2-1, with D perhaps matching TRBD1 (6 bases). Germline CDR1 reads SGHTA; CDR2 reads FQGNSA. The CDR3 totals 15 residues. The V end was cut by 5 bases, the J end by 7 bases, with 18 bases between. CDR3 residues: CASSPQLHRGNEQFF. The CDR3 DNA reads as TGTGCCAGCAGCCCACAACTCCATAGGGGGAATGAGCAGTTCTTC.